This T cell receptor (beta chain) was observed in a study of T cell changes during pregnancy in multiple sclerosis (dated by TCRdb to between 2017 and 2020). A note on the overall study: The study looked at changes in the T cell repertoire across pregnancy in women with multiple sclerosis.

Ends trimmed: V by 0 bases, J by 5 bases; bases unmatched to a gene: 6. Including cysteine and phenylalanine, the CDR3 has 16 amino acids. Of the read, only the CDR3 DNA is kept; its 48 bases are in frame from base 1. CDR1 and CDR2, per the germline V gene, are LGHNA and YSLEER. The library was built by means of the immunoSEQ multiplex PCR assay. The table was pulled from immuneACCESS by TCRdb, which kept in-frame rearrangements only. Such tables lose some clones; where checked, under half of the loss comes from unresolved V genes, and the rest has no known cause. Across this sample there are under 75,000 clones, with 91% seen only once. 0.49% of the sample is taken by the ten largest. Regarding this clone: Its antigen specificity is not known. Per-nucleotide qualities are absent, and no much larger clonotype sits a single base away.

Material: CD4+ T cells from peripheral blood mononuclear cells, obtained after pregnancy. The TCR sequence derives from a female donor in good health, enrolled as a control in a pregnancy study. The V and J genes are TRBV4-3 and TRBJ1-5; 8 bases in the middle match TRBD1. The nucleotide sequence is TGCGCCAGCAGCCAAGAGATTCGACAGGGGTATCAGCCCCAGCATTTT. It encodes CASSQEIRQGYQPQHF.